This entry lists 25 T cell receptor beta chains sequenced from one sample in a study of graft-versus-host responses after intestinal transplantation. These receptors' antigens are unknown. Sequenced by immunoSEQ multiplex PCR; TCRdb stores in-frame clones only, minus some. The sample holds 80,000 to 85,000 clones, 90% to 95% seen once. Here the sequenced sample was unstimulated CD4+ T cells sorted from spleen or lymph node cells, taken before intestinal transplant. The receptor source for this set is a human donor who received an intestinal transplant.

This clone occurred once. This CDR3 reads CASSLGTGGANQPQHF. The CDR3 coding sequence is TGTGCCAGCAGCTTAGGGACAGGGGGGGCAAATCAGCCCCAGCATTTT. The rearrangement uses TRBV7-2 and TRBJ1-5; 10 bases map to TRBD1. Germline-derived CDR1 and CDR2 are SGHTA and FQGNSA. After removal of 1 base from V and 4 bases from J, the junction contained 4 bases not matched to a gene. The CDR3 is 16 residues long.

The chain has TRBV6-6 and TRBJ1-2, with TRBD1 identical over 7 bases. Germline V gene data show CDR1 as MNHNY and CDR2 as SVGAGI (reference sequence). The CDR3 is 15 amino acids. V was pared by 0 bases and J by 4 bases, with 5 bases of the junction left unmatched. CDR3 protein: CASSYSDRESYGYTF. As DNA, the CDR3 is TGTGCCAGCAGTTACTCCGACAGGGAGAGCTATGGCTACACCTTC.

V gene TRBV6-6 combines with J gene TRBJ2-7; D possibly corresponds to TRBD2 (5 bases). The V gene lost 2 bases and the J gene lost 3 bases, with 17 bases spanning the gap. CDR1 is MNHNY, CDR2 SVGAGI, per germline (reference sequence). This CDR3 has 16 amino acids. CDR3 sequence reads: CASSYAQRLQNYEQYF. Written as DNA, the CDR3 is TGTGCCAGCAGTTACGCCCAGCGGCTACAAAACTACGAGCAGTACTTC.

The chain joins TRBV27 to TRBJ1-2; tentatively, D is TRBD1 (6 bases). Trimming shortened V by 3 bases and J by 4 bases, and 15 bases separated the two germline ends. This CDR3 is 15 amino acids long. Germline CDR1 and CDR2: MNHEY and SMNVEV (reference sequence). The CDR3 DNA reads TGTGCCAGCAGTTTGTCGGGGGGGCCGGGCTATGGCTACACCTTC. Amino acid sequence: CASSLSGGPGYGYTF.

The V call is TRBV7-6, the J call TRBJ2-5; D perhaps matches TRBD1 (6 bases). Per the germline V gene, CDR1 is SGHVS and CDR2 is FNYEAQ. The CDR3 extends over 16 amino acids. Trimming removed 2 bases from V and 0 bases from J, with 13 bases in between. The CDR3 nucleotides read TGTGCCAGCAGCTTACGAGGGGGAACCAACCAAGAGACCCAGTACTTC. Translation: CASSLRGGTNQETQYF.

J is TRBJ2-7 and V is TRBV11-2; the match to TRBD1 covers 7 bases. CDR3 size: 15 residues. Germline lookup yields CDR1 SGHAT and CDR2 FQNNGV. Trimming removed 5 bases from V and 0 bases from J; junction bases left unmatched: 7. CDR3 nucleotides: TGTGCCAGCAGCAGGTCGACAGGGAGCTCCTACGAGCAGTACTTC. It is translated as CASSRSTGSSYEQYF.

This chain joins TRBV18 and TRBJ2-7, with D possibly being TRBD2 (6 bases). CDR1 is KGHSH and CDR2 is LQKENI in the germline V gene. The CDR3 is made up of 16 amino acids. V was cut by 0 bases and J by 6 bases, with 18 bases left in between. Written as DNA, the CDR3 is TGTGCCAGCTCACCACCCTTAGGCGGGGATCTAGGCGAGCAGTACTTC. Translation gives CASSPPLGGDLGEQYF.

The DNA of the CDR3 is TGTGCCACCAGCAGTCCGACACGCCCAGGCACCGGGGAGCTGTTTTTT. The encoded protein is CATSSPTRPGTGELFF. This sequence joins TRBV15 and TRBJ2-2; D gene ambiguous. The ends were cut back, 3 bases at V and 4 bases at J, with 15 bases in the middle. Germline CDR1 reads LNHNV; CDR2 reads YYDKDF (reference sequence). This CDR3 is 16 amino acids long. Supplemented by reference TRBV15 and TRBJ2-2, the full variable domain reads DAMVIQNPRYQVTQFGKPVTLSCSQTLNHNVMYWYQQKSSQAPKLLFHYYDKDFNNEADTPDNFQSRRPNTSFCFLDIRSPGLGDTAMYLCATSSPTRPGTGELFFGEGSRLTVL.

V and J are TRBV19 and TRBJ1-5; D possibly corresponds to TRBD1 (6 bases). The length of the CDR3 is 17 residues. V was trimmed by 1 base and J by 0 bases, leaving 13 bases between them. The germline CDR1 and CDR2 sequences are LNHDA and SQIVND (reference sequence). CDR3 region: CASSIALGQYSNQPQHF. In DNA, the CDR3 is TGTGCCAGTAGTATAGCCCTAGGACAGTATAGCAATCAGCCCCAGCATTTT.

The chain employs TRBV5-6 and TRBJ2-7, with 10 bases identical to TRBD1. The length of the CDR3 is 15 residues. V shed 1 base, J shed 3 bases, and the junction held 4 bases outside the gene matches. Germline CDR1 SGHDT, CDR2 YYEEEE. The CDR3 reads CASSLRTGGIYEQYF. In DNA, the CDR3 is TGTGCCAGCAGCTTGCGGACAGGGGGAATCTACGAGCAGTACTTC.

In DNA form, the CDR3 reads TGTGCCATCAGTGAGCCGGACAGGGCGGGGGGCTACACCTTC. Its protein is CAISEPDRAGGYTF. The chain couples TRBV10-3 to TRBJ1-2; 8 nucleotides match TRBD1. The CDR3 is 14 amino acids. V shed 2 bases and J 8 bases; nucleotides not matched to a gene: 7. The germline V gene encodes CDR1 ENHRY and CDR2 SYGVKD.

The V call is TRBV27, the J call TRBJ1-4; 9 positions match TRBD1. V shed 3 bases and J 1 base; nucleotides not matched to a gene: 9. There are 18 residues in the CDR3. The germline gives CDR1 MNHEY, CDR2 SMNVEV (reference sequence). The CDR3 coding sequence is TGTGCCAGCAGTTTGCGGACAGGGGAAGGGCGAACTAATGAAAAACTGTTTTTT. Translation gives CASSLRTGEGRTNEKLFF. Supplemented by reference TRBV27 and TRBJ1-4, the full variable domain reads EAQVTQNPRYLITVTGKKLTVTCSQNMNHEYMSWYRQDPGLGLRQIYYSMNVEVTDKGDVPEGYKVSRKEKRNFPLILESPSPNQTSLYFCASSLRTGEGRTNEKLFFGSGTQLSVL.

The rearrangement joins TRBV7-2 to TRBJ2-3, with 9 positions matching TRBD2. The CDR3 length is 17 residues. Trimming at V came to 2 bases and at J to 3 bases, leaving 9 bases not matched to a gene. CDR1 is SGHTA and CDR2 is FQGNSA in the germline V gene. The chain's CDR3 is CASSLRRGGRMTDTQYF. In DNA form, the CDR3 reads TGTGCCAGCAGCTTACGGCGGGGGGGACGTATGACAGATACGCAGTATTTT.

This rearrangement joins TRBV19 to TRBJ1-6; 7 positions match TRBD1. The V segment lost 4 bases and the J segment 16 bases; nucleotides outside the gene matches: 4. This CDR3 has 11 amino acids. Germline lookup yields CDR1 LNHDA and CDR2 SQIVND (reference sequence). As DNA, the CDR3 is TGTGCCAGTAGTAACCGGGACAGTCTCCACTTT. This translates into CASSNRDSLHF.

The chain recombines TRBV6-1 with TRBJ2-3; maybe TRBD2 (5 bases). Trimming pared 8 bases from V and 2 bases from J, leaving 17 bases between. Germline CDR1 MNHNS, CDR2 SASEGT. The CDR3 extends over 15 amino acids. Written as DNA, the CDR3 is TGTGCCAGCGTGGGCACTAGGCCGGCCACAGATACGCAGTATTTT. This sequence encodes CASVGTRPATDTQYF.

The rearrangement joins TRBV2 to TRBJ1-2; 9 nucleotides match TRBD1. The CDR3 length is 14 residues. The V segment lost 4 bases and the J segment 4 bases; nucleotides outside the gene matches: 4. CDR1 SNHLY and CDR2 FYNNEI come from the germline V gene. CDR3 DNA: TGTGCCAGCAGTGTACAGGGGGCCGGCTATGGCTACACCTTC. It yields the protein CASSVQGAGYGYTF.

V and J are TRBV9 and TRBJ2-2; D may be TRBD2 (5 bases). This CDR3 is built from 16 residues. V was shortened by 4 bases and J by 1 base, with 14 bases between the two germline ends. The germline V gene has CDR1 SGDLS and CDR2 YYNGEE. The CDR3 region is CASSFRASGNTGELFF. DNA for the CDR3: TGTGCCAGCAGCTTCCGTGCCAGCGGGAACACCGGGGAGCTGTTTTTT.

This chain uses TRBV2 with TRBJ2-7, with 9 bases identical to TRBD2. This CDR3 region has 15 residues. CDR1 and CDR2 from the germline V gene are SNHLY and FYNNEI. Trimming took 5 bases from V and 2 from J; bases not matched to a gene: 7. For the CDR3, the DNA is TGTGCCAGCAGTTCCGCGACTAGCGGTACCTACGAGCAGTACTTC. It is translated as CASSSATSGTYEQYF.

The chain couples TRBV6-5 to TRBJ2-5, with D possibly TRBD2 on 5 matching bases. Germline V gives CDR1 MNHEY, CDR2 SVGAGI. The ends were cut back, 0 bases at V and 5 bases at J, with 10 bases in the middle. The CDR3 covers 14 residues. CDR3 bases: TGTGCCAGCAGTTACTCACCAAAGCGGGAGACCCAGTACTTC. Translation: CASSYSPKRETQYF.

CDR3 residues: CAWSVRALTTFGTDTQYF. For the CDR3, the DNA is TGTGCCTGGAGTGTGAGGGCTCTGACAACCTTTGGCACAGATACGCAGTATTTT. This rearrangement joins TRBV30 to TRBJ2-3, with D possibly TRBD2 on 5 matching bases. The germline V gene has CDR1 GTSNPN and CDR2 SVGIG (reference sequence). V was clipped by 0 bases and J by 1 base, with 20 bases between them. This CDR3 region has 18 residues. Variable domain in full (rest from reference TRBV30 and TRBJ2-3): SQTIHQWPATLVQPVGSPLSLECTVEGTSNPNLYWYRQAAGRGLQLLFYSVGIGQISSEVPQNLSASRPQDRQFILSSKKLLLSDSGFYLCAWSVRALTTFGTDTQYFGPGTRLTVL.

V gene TRBV2 combines with J gene TRBJ1-3; the match to TRBD1 covers 7 bases. The V and J ends lost 6 bases and 1 base, in that order; junction bases with no gene match: 3. Germline V gene data show CDR1 as SNHLY and CDR2 as FYNNEI. CDR3 length equals 14 residues. CDR3 protein: CASRGQSSGNTIYF. The CDR3 DNA follows: TGTGCCAGCAGGGGACAGTCATCTGGAAACACCATATATTTT.

The chain couples TRBV19 to TRBJ2-7; TRBD1 might be the D (6 bases). V gave up 0 bases and J gave up 1 base, with 10 bases separating them. The germline V gene encodes CDR1 LNHDA and CDR2 SQIVND (reference sequence). The CDR3 has 15 residues. In DNA, the CDR3 is TGTGCCAGTAGTATAGAGCAGGGGCCTTCCTACGAGCAGTACTTC. This encodes CASSIEQGPSYEQYF.

The chain uses TRBV7-2 and TRBJ2-3; no clear D gene. This CDR3 comprises 13 residues. With 5 bases removed from V and 6 bases from J, the gap between germline ends came to 12 bases. In germline, CDR1 is SGHTA, CDR2 FQGNSA. The CDR3 DNA reads as TGTGCCAGCAGCACTGCAAAAGCCGATACGCAGTATTTT. Protein sequence: CASSTAKADTQYF.

The sample holds one count of this clone. The chain combines TRBV19 with TRBJ2-1; D might be TRBD2 (6 bases). Trimming removed 3 bases from V and 7 bases from J, with 10 bases in between. The length of the CDR3 is 13 residues. Germline values: CDR1 LNHDA, CDR2 SQIVND (reference sequence). CDR3 loop: CASSITGTNEQFF. CDR3 in DNA: TGTGCCAGTAGTATCACGGGGACTAATGAGCAGTTCTTC.

The CDR3 sequence: CASSLGQGDRVYEQYF. The CDR3 DNA reads TGTGCCAGCAGTCTCGGACAGGGGGATAGAGTCTACGAGCAGTACTTC. V is TRBV27 and J is TRBJ2-7; 10 bases line up with TRBD1. Germline CDR1 reads MNHEY; CDR2 reads SMNVEV (reference sequence). This CDR3 is built from 16 residues. V gave up 5 bases and J gave up 3 bases; unmatched junction bases: 10.